Given below is one TCR beta chain in context. Its target is unknown. Germline loops: CDR1 LGHDT, CDR2 YNNKEL (reference sequence). This CDR3 spans 13 amino acids. V gave up 4 bases and J gave up 5 bases, with 11 bases separating them. The data were taken from a study of CD8 T cells in Susac syndrome. RNA totalling roughly 0.45 to 1 ug underwent reverse transcription with random hexamers. Across 54 Vbeta and 13 Jbeta, TCR beta CDR3 was amplified with immunoSEQ multiplex PCR. TCRdb redid the calling of the immunoSEQ multiplex PCR reads with MiXCR, one entry per CDR3 protein. The sample lists approximately 160,000 distinct CDR3 sequences, 92% seen once, with around 0.087% in the top ten. Whole-study results and caveats: An acknowledgment was made by the study that its TCR sequencing and HLA analysis involved relatively few individuals.

Negative isolation yielded the CD8+ and CD4+ T cells, while FACS enriched the TEMRA cells. Sequenced input: CD4+ T cells from PBMCs. This sequence joins TRBV3-1 and TRBJ1-1; TRBD1 is a possible D gene (5 bases). This clonotype originated in a human donor in good health. The CDR3 spells CASSLGERTEAFF. CDR3 DNA: TGTGCCAGCAGCCTAGGGGAGCGGACTGAAGCTTTCTTT.